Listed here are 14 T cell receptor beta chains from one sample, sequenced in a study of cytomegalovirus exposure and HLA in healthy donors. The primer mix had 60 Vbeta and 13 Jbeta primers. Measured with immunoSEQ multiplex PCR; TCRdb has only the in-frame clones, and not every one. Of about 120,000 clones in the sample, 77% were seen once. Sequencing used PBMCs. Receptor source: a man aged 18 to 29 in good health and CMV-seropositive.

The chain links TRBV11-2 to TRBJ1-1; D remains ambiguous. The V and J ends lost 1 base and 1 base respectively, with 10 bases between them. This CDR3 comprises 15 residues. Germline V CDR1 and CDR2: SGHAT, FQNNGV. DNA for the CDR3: TGTGCCAGCAGCTTAGCCGTACAGTGGAACACTGAAGCTTTCTTT. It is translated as CASSLAVQWNTEAFF. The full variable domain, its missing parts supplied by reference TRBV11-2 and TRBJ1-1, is EAGVAQSPRYKIIEKRQSVAFWCNPISGHATLYWYQQILGQGPKLLIQFQNNGVVDDSQLPKDRFSAERLKGVDSTLKIQPAKLEDSAVYLCASSLAVQWNTEAFFGQGTRLTVV.

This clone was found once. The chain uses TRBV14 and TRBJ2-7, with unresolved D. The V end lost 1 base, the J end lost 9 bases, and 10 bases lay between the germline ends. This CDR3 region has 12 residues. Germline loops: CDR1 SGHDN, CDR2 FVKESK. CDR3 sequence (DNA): TGTGCCAGCAGCCAAGTTGTTGAGCGGCAGTACTTC. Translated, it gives CASSQVVERQYF.

The DNA of the CDR3 is TGCGCCAGCAGCCAGGAAGGACAGGGTCCACAGCCCCAGCATTTT. It specifies CASSQEGQGPQPQHF. This chain links TRBV4-1 with TRBJ1-5; 8 nucleotides align to TRBD1. The CDR3 runs to 15 residues. Looked up from germline, CDR1 is MGHRA and CDR2 is YSYEKL. V shed 3 bases, J shed 7 bases, and the junction held 8 bases outside the gene matches.

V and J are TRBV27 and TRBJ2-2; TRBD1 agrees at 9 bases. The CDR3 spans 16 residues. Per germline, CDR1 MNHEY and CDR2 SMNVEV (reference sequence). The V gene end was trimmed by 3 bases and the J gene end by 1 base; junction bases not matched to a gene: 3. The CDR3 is CASSLGDRVNTGELFF. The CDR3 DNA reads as TGTGCCAGCAGTTTGGGGGACAGGGTGAACACCGGGGAGCTGTTTTTT.

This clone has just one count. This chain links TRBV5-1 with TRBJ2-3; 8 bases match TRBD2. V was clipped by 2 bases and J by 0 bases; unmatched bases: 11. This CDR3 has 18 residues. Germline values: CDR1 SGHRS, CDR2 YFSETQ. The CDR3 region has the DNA TGCGCCAGCAGCTTTAGCCTAGCGGGCGTCTCTAGCACAGATACGCAGTATTTT. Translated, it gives CASSFSLAGVSSTDTQYF.

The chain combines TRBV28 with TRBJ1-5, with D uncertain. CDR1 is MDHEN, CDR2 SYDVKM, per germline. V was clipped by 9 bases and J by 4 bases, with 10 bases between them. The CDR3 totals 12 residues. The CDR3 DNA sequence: TGTGCCAGTCGACTACTGAATCAGCCCCAGCATTTT. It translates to CASRLLNQPQHF.

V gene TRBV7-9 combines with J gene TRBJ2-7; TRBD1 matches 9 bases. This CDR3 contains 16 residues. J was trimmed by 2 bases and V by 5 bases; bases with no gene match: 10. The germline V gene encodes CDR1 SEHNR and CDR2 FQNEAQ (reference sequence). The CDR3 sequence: CASSTSRQGDPYEQYF. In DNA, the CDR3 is TGTGCCAGCAGCACGTCGAGACAGGGGGACCCCTACGAGCAGTACTTC.

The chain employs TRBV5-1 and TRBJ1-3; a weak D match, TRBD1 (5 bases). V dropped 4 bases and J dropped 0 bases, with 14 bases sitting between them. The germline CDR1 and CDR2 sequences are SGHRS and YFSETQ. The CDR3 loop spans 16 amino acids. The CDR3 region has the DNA TGCGCCAGCAGCGCGCACGACAGAAGCTCTGGAAACACCATATATTTT. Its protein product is CASSAHDRSSGNTIYF.

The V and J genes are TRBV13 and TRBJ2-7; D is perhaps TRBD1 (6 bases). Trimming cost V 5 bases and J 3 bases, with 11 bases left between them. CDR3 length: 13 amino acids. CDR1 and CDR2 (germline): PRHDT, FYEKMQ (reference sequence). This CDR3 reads CASSPGTNYEQYF. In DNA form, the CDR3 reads TGTGCCAGCAGCCCCGGGACAAACTACGAGCAGTACTTC.

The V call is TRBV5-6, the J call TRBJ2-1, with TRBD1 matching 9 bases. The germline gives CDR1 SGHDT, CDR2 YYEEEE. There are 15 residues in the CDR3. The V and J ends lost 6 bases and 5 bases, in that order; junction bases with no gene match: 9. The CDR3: CASKTGTGYDNEQFF. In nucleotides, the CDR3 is TGTGCCAGCAAAACCGGGACAGGGTATGACAATGAGCAGTTCTTC. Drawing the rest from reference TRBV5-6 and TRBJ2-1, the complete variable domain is DAGVTQSPTHLIKTRGQQVTLRCSPKSGHDTVSWYQQALGQGPQFIFQYYEEEERQRGNFPDRFSGHQFPNYSSELNVNALLLGDSALYLCASKTGTGYDNEQFFGPGTRLTVL.

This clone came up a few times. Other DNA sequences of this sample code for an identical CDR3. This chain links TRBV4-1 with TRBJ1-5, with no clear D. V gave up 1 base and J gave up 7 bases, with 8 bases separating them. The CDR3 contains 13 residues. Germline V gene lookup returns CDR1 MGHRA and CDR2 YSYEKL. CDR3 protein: CASSQAGEQPQHF. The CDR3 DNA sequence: TGCGCCAGCAGCCAAGCCGGGGAGCAGCCCCAGCATTTT.

The CDR3: CASSGTGALANYGYTF. The CDR3 DNA reads as TGTGCCAGCAGTGGGACAGGAGCCCTAGCGAACTATGGCTACACCTTC. The V gene is TRBV25-1, the J gene TRBJ1-2; the match to TRBD1 covers 7 bases. The trim removed 4 bases at V and 2 bases at J, leaving 10 bases unmatched. Per germline, CDR1 MGHDK and CDR2 SYGVNS. The CDR3 contains 16 residues.

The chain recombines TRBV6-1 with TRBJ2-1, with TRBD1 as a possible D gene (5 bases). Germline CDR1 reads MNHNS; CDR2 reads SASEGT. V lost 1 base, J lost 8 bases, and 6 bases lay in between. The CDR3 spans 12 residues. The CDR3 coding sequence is TGTGCCAGCAGTGAAGTCAGGGATGAGCAGTTCTTC. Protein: CASSEVRDEQFF.

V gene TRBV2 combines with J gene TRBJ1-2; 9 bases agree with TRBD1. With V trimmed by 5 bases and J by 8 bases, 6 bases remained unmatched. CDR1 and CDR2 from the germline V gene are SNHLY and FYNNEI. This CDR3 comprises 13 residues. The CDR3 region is CASSRQGVEGYTF. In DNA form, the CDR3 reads TGTGCCAGCAGTAGACAGGGGGTTGAAGGCTACACCTTC.